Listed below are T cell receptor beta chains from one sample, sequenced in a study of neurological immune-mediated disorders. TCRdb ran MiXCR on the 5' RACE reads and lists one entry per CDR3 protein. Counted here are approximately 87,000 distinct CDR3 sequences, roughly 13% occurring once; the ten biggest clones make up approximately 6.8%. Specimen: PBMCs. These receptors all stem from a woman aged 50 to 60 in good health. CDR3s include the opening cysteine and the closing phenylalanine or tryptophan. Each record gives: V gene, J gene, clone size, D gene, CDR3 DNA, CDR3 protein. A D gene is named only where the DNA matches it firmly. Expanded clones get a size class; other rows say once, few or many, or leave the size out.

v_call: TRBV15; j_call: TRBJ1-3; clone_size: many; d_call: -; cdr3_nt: TGTGCCACCAGCAGTCGCACTGGAAACACCATATATTTT; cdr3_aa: CATSSRTGNTIYF
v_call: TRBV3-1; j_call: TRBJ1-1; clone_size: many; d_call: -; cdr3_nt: TGTGCCAGCAGCCCCCCTTCGCAGGGAATGAACACTGAAGCTTTCTTT; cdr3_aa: CASSPPSQGMNTEAFF
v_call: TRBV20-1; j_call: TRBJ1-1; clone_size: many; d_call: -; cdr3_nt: TGCAGTGCACCTCCTGACTTGACGGCTGAAGCTTTCTTT; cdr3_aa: CSAPPDLTAEAFF
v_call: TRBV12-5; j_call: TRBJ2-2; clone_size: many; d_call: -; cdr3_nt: TGTGCTAGTGGTTCGGGAAACACCGGGGAGCTGTTTTTT; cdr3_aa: CASGSGNTGELFF
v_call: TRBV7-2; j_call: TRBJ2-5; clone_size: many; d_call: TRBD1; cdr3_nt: TGTGCCAGCAGCTCGGATACAGGGGGGGAGACCCAGTACTTC; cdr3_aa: CASSSDTGGETQYF
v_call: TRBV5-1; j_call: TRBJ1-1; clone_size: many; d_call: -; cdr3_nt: TGCGCCAGCAGCTTCTCCTGGACAGAACCTAACACTGAAGCTTTCTTT; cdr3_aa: CASSFSWTEPNTEAFF
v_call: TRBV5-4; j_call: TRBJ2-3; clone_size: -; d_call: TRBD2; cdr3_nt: TGTGCCAGCAGGAGAGCCGGGGGGGCCAAGGTTACGCAGTATTTT; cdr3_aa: CASRRAGGAKVTQYF
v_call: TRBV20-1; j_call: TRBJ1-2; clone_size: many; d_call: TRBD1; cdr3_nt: TGCAGTGCTACAGGGGGCGGCTATGGCTACACCTTC; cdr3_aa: CSATGGGYGYTF
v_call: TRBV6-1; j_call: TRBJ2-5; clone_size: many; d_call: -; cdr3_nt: TGTGCCAGCAGTGATCTCGGGGTCACCCAGTACTTC; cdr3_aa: CASSDLGVTQYF
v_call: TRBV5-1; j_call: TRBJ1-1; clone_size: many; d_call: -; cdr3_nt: TGCGCCAGCAGCTTGGAGAGGGGCTATGGAGCTTTCTTT; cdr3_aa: CASSLERGYGAFF
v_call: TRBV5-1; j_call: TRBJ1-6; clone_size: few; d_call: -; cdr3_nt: TGCGCCAGCAGCTTGGCCCAAAAAGGGAACTCACCCCTCCACTTT; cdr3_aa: CASSLAQKGNSPLHF
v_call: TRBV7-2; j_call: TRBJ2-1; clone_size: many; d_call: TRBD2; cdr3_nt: TGTGCCAGCAGCTTGGATAGCGGGGGAGGTAGTGAGCAGTTCTTC; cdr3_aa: CASSLDSGGGSEQFF
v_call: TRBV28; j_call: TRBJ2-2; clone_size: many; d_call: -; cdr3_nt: TGTGCCAGCAGTTTATCGCGGGCCCCGGACACCGGGGAGCTGTTTTTT; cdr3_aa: CASSLSRAPDTGELFF
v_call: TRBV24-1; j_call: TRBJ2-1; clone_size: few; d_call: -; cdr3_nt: TGTGCCACCAGTGACCCGTCATCCAAGGCAGGATTCTTC; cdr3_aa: CATSDPSSKAGFF
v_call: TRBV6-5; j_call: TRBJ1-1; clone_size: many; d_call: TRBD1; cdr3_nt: TGTGCCAGCAGCTACCGGGACAGCCCCCCAGCTTTCTTT; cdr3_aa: CASSYRDSPPAFF
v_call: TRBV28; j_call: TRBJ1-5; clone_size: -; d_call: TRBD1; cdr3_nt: TGTGCCAGCGGAGAAAGGGGACAGAAACACCAGCCCCAGCATTTT; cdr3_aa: CASGERGQKHQPQHF
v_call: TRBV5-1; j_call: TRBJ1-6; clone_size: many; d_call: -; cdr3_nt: TGCGCCAGCAGCTTAGGACAGAGCCGCGGTCCCCTCCACTTT; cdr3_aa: CASSLGQSRGPLHF
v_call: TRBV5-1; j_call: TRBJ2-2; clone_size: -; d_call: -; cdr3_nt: TGCGCCAGCAGCTTGGCCAGGGGGGGCAACCAGAACACCGGGGAGCTGTTTTTT; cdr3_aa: CASSLARGGNQNTGELFF
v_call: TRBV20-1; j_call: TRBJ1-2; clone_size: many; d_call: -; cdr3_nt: TGCAGTGCTAGAGACCCCGGGGGCACTAACTATGGCTACACCTTC; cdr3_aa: CSARDPGGTNYGYTF
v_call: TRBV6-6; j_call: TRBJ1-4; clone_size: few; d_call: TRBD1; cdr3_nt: TGTGCCAGCAGGGCCCGGGACAGGCAGAATGAAAAACTGTTTTTT; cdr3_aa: CASRARDRQNEKLFF
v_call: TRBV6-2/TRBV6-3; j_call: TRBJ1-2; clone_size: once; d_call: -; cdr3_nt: TGTGCCAGCAGACGATGGTCAGGAGCTAACTATGGCTACACCTTC; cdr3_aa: CASRRWSGANYGYTF
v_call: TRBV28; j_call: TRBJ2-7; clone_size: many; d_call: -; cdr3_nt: TGTGCCAGCTCATCTGGCGGGATGCACTACGAGCAGTACTTC; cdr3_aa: CASSSGGMHYEQYF
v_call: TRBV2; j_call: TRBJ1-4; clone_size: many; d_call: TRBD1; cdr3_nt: TGTGCCAGCAGTGACCAGACTCCCAGGACAGGGAGGAGAAATGAAAAACTGTTTTTT; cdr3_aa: CASSDQTPRTGRRNEKLFF
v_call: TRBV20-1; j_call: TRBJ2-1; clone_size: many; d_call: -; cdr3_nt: TGCAGAGCCGAACCGGGGGGCACACACAATGAGCAGTTCTTC; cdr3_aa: CRAEPGGTHNEQFF
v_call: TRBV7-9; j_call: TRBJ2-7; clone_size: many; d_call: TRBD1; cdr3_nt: TGTGCCAGCAGCTTTCCGGGACAGGGCTACGAGCAGTACTTC; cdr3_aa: CASSFPGQGYEQYF
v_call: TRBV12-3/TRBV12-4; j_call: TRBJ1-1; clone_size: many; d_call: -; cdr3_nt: TGTGCCAGCAGTATAAACAGAGGTGGCACTGAAGCTTTCTTT; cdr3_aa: CASSINRGGTEAFF
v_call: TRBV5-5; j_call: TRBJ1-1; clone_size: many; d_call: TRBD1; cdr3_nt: TGTGCCAGCAGCTCCTGGACAGGGTCGAACACTGAAGCTTTCTTT; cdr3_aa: CASSSWTGSNTEAFF
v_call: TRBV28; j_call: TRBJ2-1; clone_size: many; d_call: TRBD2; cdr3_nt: TGTGCCAGCCGAGGGACTAGCGGGAGCTCCTACAATGAGCAGTTCTTC; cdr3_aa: CASRGTSGSSYNEQFF
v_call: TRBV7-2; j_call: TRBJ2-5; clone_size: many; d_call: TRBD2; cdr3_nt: TGTGCCAGCAGCCCGACTAGCGGGCCTGAGTACTTC; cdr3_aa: CASSPTSGPEYF
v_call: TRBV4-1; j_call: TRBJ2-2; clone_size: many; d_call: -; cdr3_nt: TGCGCCAGCAGCCAAGCTCGTAGGGCGGTCACCGGGGAGCTGTTTTTT; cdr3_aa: CASSQARRAVTGELFF
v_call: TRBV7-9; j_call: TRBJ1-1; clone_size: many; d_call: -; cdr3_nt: TGTGCCAGCAGCTCATATGGCCCTAGGGGGGGCCCTGAAGCTTTCTTT; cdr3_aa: CASSSYGPRGGPEAFF
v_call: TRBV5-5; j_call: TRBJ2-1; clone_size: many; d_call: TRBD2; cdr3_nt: TGTGCCAGCAACTTTATAAGCGGGAGTCGGGACAATGAGCAGTTCTTC; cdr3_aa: CASNFISGSRDNEQFF
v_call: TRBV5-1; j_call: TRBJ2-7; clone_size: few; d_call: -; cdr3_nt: TGCGCCAGCCGTAAGACAGGCGTGATCGCCTACGAGCAGTACTTC; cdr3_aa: CASRKTGVIAYEQYF
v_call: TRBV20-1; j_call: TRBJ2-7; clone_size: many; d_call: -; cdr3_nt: TGCAGTGCTAGAGATTGGGGGGCGGGAGTCTACGAGCAGTACTTC; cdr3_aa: CSARDWGAGVYEQYF
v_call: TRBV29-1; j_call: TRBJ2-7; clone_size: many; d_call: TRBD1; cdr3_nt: TGCAGCGTTGGGGACAGTTACGAGCAGTACTTC; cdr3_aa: CSVGDSYEQYF
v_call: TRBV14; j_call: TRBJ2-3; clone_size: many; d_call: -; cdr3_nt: TGTGCCAGCAGCCGCCAGCGCCCCCCAGATACGCAGTATTTT; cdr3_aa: CASSRQRPPDTQYF
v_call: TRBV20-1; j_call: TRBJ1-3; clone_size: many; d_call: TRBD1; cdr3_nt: TGCAGTGCTCCCCGACAGGGCCTTACTGCTGGAAACACCATATATTTT; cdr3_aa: CSAPRQGLTAGNTIYF